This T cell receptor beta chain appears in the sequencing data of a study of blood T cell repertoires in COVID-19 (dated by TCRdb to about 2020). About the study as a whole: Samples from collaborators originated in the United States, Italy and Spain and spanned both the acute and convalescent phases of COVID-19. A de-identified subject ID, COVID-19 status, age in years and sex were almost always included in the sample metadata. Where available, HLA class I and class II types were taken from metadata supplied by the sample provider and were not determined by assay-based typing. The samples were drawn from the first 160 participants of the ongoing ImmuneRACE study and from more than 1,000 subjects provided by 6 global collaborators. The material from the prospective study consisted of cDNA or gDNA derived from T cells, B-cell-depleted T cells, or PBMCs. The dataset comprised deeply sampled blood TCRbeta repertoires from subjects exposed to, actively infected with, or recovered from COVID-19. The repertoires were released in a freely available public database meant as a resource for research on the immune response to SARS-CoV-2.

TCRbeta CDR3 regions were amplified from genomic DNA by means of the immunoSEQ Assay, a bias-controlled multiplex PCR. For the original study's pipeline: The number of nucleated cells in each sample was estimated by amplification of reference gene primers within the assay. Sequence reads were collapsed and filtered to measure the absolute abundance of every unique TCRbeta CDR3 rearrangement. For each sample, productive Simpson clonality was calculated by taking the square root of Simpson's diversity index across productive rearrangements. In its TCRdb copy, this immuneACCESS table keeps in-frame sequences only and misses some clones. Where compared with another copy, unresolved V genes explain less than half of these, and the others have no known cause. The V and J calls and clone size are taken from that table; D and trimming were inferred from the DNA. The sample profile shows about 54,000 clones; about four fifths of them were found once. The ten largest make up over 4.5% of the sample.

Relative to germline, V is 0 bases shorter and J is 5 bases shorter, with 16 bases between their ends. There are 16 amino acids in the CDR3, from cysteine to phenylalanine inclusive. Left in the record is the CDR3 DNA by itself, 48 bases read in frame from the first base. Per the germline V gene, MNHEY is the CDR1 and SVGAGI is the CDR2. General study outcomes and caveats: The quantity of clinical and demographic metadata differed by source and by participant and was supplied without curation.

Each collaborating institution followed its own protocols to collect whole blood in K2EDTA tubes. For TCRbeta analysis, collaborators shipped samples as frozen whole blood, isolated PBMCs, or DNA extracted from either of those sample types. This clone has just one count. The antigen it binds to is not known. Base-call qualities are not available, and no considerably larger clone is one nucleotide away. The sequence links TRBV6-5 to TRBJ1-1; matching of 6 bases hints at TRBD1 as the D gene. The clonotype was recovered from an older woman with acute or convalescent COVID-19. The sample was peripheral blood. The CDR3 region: CASSYSRRGLRTEAFF. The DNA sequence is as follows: TGTGCCAGCAGTTACTCCCGCAGGGGATTAAGGACTGAAGCTTTCTTT.